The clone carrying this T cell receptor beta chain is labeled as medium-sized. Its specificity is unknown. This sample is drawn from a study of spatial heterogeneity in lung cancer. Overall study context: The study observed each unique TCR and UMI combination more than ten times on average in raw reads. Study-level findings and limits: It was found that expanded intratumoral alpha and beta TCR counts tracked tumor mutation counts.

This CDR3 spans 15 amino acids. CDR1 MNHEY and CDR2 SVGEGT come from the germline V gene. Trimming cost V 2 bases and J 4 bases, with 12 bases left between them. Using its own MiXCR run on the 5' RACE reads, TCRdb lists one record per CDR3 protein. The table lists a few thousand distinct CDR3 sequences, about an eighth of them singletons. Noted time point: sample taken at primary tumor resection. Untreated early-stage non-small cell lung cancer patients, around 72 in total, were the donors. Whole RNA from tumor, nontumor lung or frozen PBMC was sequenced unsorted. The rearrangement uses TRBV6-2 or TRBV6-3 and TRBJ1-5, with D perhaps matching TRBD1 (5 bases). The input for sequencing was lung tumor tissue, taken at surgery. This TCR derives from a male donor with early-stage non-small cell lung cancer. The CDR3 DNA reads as TGTGCCAGCAGTTACGAAGGTGGGGGGAATCAGCCCCAGCATTTT. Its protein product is CASSYEGGGNQPQHF.